The rows below give T cell receptor beta chains drawn from one sample of a study of blood T cell repertoires in COVID-19. TCRdb keeps only in-frame clones here, not all; method: immunoSEQ multiplex PCR. The sample holds approximately 51,000 clones, over 70% seen once. The sample comprised peripheral blood. Receptors originate from a woman of 80 years or more with COVID-19, enrolled during active disease. Both conserved end residues are trimmed from each CDR3.

>TRBV25-1|TRBJ1-4
ASRDRAAEKLF
>TRBV2|TRBJ1-1
ASSKEISMNTEAF
>TRBV19|TRBJ1-1
AVGQRNTEAF
>TRBV4-2|TRBJ1-2
ASSQDKREPYGYT
>TRBV5-5|TRBJ1-4
ASSPGTTTNEKLF
>TRBV5-6|TRBJ1-2
ASSLYSGDNYGYT
>TRBV25-1|TRBJ2-3
ASSWDRAPDTQY
>TRBV19|TRBJ1-5
ASSIQGHSNQPQH
>TRBV7-3|TRBJ1-2
ASSLYRQADPRGYT
>TRBV20-1|TRBJ2-7
SASTYEQY
>TRBV7-2|TRBJ1-6
ASSHARSSNSPLH
>TRBV5-1|TRBJ2-5
ASSLGGLAGGPQETQY
>TRBV28|TRBJ1-5
ASSQTGSNQPQH
>TRBV6-6|TRBJ1-4
ASSRQGVRIDNEKLF
>TRBV6-1|TRBJ1-2
ASSEASGVGGYT
>TRBV12-3/TRBV12-4|TRBJ1-5
ASSRGLSQPQH
>TRBV7-3|TRBJ2-1
ASSLTASSYNEQF
>TRBV5-1|TRBJ1-3
ASSGTGEGNTIY
>TRBV11-2|TRBJ2-1
ASSTATAGRENEQF
>TRBV19|TRBJ2-1
ASSFYSGGYNEQF
>TRBV6-6|TRBJ1-1
ASSRGTEAF
>TRBV5-1|TRBJ1-2
ASSLDRQGAHIYGYT